A single sample is the source of the 9 T cell receptor beta chains below, sequenced in a study of T cells in Graves' hyperthyroidism and ophthalmopathy. Amplified regions were TCR beta CDR3 sequences from RNA transcripts. The HTBI primer set served for first-round RT-PCR of the TCR CDR3. MiXCR was run by TCRdb on the multiplex PCR reads, yielding one entry per CDR3 protein. The sample has fewer than 450,000 distinct CDR3 sequences; about 16% are singletons. Sequenced material: blood. The receptors here all came from a woman aged 55 to 70 with Graves' ophthalmopathy.

This clonotype was found many times. The V gene is TRBV27, the J gene TRBJ2-4, with TRBD2 as a possible D gene (6 bases). This CDR3 has 16 amino acids. In germline, CDR1 is MNHEY, CDR2 SMNVEV (reference sequence). The ends were cut back, 1 base at V and 1 base at J, with 11 bases in the middle. CDR3 in amino acids: CASSLLGEAAKNIQYF. Here the CDR3 DNA reads TGTGCCAGCAGTTTATTAGGGGAGGCTGCCAAAAACATTCAGTACTTC.

This clonotype showed up just once. The chain links TRBV30 to TRBJ1-3; a possible D gene is TRBD1 (6 bases). Germline V gives CDR1 GTSNPN, CDR2 SVGIG (reference sequence). The CDR3 loop spans 13 amino acids. The V and J ends lost 5 bases and 0 bases respectively, with 8 bases between them. The CDR3 DNA reads TGTGCCTGGGGACAGACCTCTGGAAACACCATATATTTT. Protein: CAWGQTSGNTIYF.

This clonotype occurred a few times. The CDR3 DNA reads as TGTGCCAGCAGCCCCAGGGGGACTTCGGAGCGTGAGCAGTTCTTC. This gives the protein CASSPRGTSEREQFF. The chain couples TRBV7-2 to TRBJ2-1; D is perhaps TRBD1 (7 bases). V dropped 5 bases and J dropped 9 bases, with 20 bases sitting between them. CDR1 and CDR2 from the germline V gene are SGHTA and FQGNSA. The length of the CDR3 is 15 residues.

As concerns this clonotype: An end of the junction does not agree with germline; a read error may underlie this. This chain uses TRBV20-1 with TRBJ1-5, with D hard to call. This CDR3 is 15 amino acids long. Germline V gene sequence: CDR1 DFQATT, CDR2 SNEGSKA (reference sequence). CDR3 sequence: CSARGPTFGNQPRHF. CDR3 nucleotides: TGCAGTGCTAGAGGGCCGACCTTTGGCAATCAGCCCCGGCATTTT.

In this sample, this clonotype turned up many times. The chain carries TRBV19 and TRBJ1-5; TRBD1 agrees at 7 bases. Germline values: CDR1 LNHDA, CDR2 SQIVND (reference sequence). The V gene end was trimmed by 7 bases and the J gene end by 4 bases; junction bases not matched to a gene: 10. This CDR3 spans 15 amino acids. The CDR3 nucleotides are TGTGCCAGTATCCGGGGGGGACAGATGAATCAGCCCCAGCATTTT. This translates into CASIRGGQMNQPQHF.

In its sample, this clonotype was seen many times. V usage is TRBV18 and J usage is TRBJ1-5; D call uncertain. Looked up from germline, CDR1 is KGHSH and CDR2 is LQKENI. The V and J ends lost 0 bases and 1 base respectively, with 7 bases between them. This CDR3 has 15 amino acids. The CDR3 region is CASSPPGGSNQPQHF. For the CDR3, the DNA is TGTGCCAGCTCACCACCGGGAGGGAGCAATCAGCCCCAGCATTTT.

V and J are TRBV18 and TRBJ2-7; 7 bases match TRBD2. The J segment lost 5 bases and the V segment lost 3 bases, leaving 10 bases of the junction unmatched. Germline loops: CDR1 KGHSH, CDR2 LQKENI. This CDR3 comprises 15 residues. The CDR3 is CASSPGPGRENEQYF. The DNA for the CDR3 is TGTGCCAGCTCACCTGGGCCAGGGAGGGAAAACGAGCAGTACTTC.

Concerning this clonotype: This may be a read error: a much more frequent sequence differs by one nucleotide. CDR3 nucleotides: TGTGCCAACAGTCCGGACTCCTACAATGAGCAGTTCTTC. Translating gives CANSPDSYNEQFF. The rearrangement joins TRBV7-6 to TRBJ2-1; the D is unclear. V was pared by 10 bases and J by 0 bases, with 10 bases between. The germline V gene has CDR1 SGHVS and CDR2 FNYEAQ. CDR3 length: 13 residues. Complete variable domain (other parts from reference TRBV7-6 and TRBJ2-1): GAGVSQSPRYKVTKRGQDVALRCDPISGHVSLYWYRQALGQGPEFLTYFNYEAQQDKSGLPNDRFSAERPEGSISTLTIQRTEQRDSAMYRCANSPDSYNEQFFGPGTRLTVL.

The sample holds many counts of this clonotype. V is TRBV6-5 and J is TRBJ2-7; D unresolved. Deletions cut 0 bases from V and 3 bases from J, with 21 bases between. The CDR3 is made up of 18 amino acids. CDR1 and CDR2 (germline): MNHEY, SVGAGI. CDR3 sequence: CASSYSPRLGSNSYEQYF. CDR3 bases: TGTGCCAGCAGTTACTCCCCACGTTTAGGGTCCAACAGCTACGAGCAGTACTTC.